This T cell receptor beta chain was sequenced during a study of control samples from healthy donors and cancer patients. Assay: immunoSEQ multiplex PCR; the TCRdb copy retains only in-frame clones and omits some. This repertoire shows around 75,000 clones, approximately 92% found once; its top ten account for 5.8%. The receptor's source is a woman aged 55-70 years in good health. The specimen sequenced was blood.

The CDR3: CASRRIPMNTEAFF. CDR3 DNA sequence: TGCGCCAGCAGAAGGATACCTATGAACACTGAAGCTTTCTTT. The V call is TRBV5-1, the J call TRBJ1-1; the D is unclear. This CDR3 contains 14 residues. V lost 5 bases to trimming and J lost 0 bases, with 11 bases between them. Germline CDR1 and CDR2: SGHRS and YFSETQ.